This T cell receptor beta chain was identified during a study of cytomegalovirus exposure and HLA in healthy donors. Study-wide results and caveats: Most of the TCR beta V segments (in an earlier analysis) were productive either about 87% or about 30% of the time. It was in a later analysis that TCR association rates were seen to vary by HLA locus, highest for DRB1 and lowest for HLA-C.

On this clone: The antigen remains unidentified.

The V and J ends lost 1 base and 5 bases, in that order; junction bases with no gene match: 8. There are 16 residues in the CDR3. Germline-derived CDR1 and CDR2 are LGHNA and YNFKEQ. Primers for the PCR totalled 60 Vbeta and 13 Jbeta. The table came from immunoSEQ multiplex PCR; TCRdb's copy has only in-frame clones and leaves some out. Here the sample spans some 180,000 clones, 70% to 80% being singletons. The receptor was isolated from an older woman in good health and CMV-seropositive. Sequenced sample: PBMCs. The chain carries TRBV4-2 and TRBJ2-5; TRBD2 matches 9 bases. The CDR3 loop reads CASSQAHGGGVETQYF. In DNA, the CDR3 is TGTGCCAGCAGCCAAGCCCACGGCGGGGGGGTTGAGACCCAGTACTTC.